A single sample is the source of the 29 T cell receptor beta chains below, sequenced in a study of blood T cell repertoires in COVID-19. Repertoires were generated with immunoSEQ multiplex PCR, while TCRdb's copy carries only in-frame clones and drops some. Among more than 300,000 clones listed, about 85% were seen once. Sequences were obtained from PBMCs or T cells enriched from blood (not recorded which). Receptor source: a woman between 25 and 40 years old who had recovered from COVID-19.

The gene calls are TRBV7-2 and TRBJ1-2; D remains unclear. Trimming shortened V by 2 bases and J by 4 bases, and 14 bases separated the two germline ends. This CDR3 is 15 amino acids long. Looked up from germline, CDR1 is SGHTA and CDR2 is FQGNSA. CDR3: CASSLQLTGSYGYTF. CDR3 in DNA: TGTGCCAGCAGCTTACAGTTAACGGGGTCCTATGGCTACACCTTC. The whole variable domain, remainder taken from reference TRBV7-2 and TRBJ1-2, is GAGVSQSPSNKVTEKGKDVELRCDPISGHTALYWYRQSLGQGLEFLIYFQGNSAPDKSGLPSDRFSAERTGGSVSTLTIQRTQQEDSAVYLCASSLQLTGSYGYTFGSGTRLTVV.

The table lists this clone with a count of one. This chain links TRBV2 with TRBJ1-6; 9 bases align to TRBD1. The CDR3 extends over 15 amino acids. With V trimmed by 3 bases and J by 9 bases, 6 bases remained unmatched. The germline CDR1 and CDR2 sequences are SNHLY and FYNNEI. CDR3 in DNA: TGTGCCAGCAGTGACCCGACAGGGGGACTTTCACCCCTCCACTTT. Its translation: CASSDPTGGLSPLHF.

V is TRBV5-1 and J is TRBJ2-3, with 12 bases identical to TRBD2. J lost 6 bases, V lost 0 bases, and 8 bases had no gene match. The CDR3 is made up of 17 amino acids. CDR1 and CDR2 from the germline V gene are SGHRS and YFSETQ. This CDR3 reads CASSLAAASGGADTQYF. In nucleotides, the CDR3 is TGCGCCAGCAGCTTGGCCGCGGCTAGCGGGGGGGCCGATACGCAGTATTTT. The variable domain in full, with the rest retrieved from reference TRBV5-1 and TRBJ2-3, is KAGVTQTPRYLIKTRGQQVTLSCSPISGHRSVSWYQQTPGQGLQFLFEYFSETQRNKGNFPGRFSGRQFSNSRSEMNVSTLELGDSALYLCASSLAAASGGADTQYFGPGTRLTVL.

This rearrangement joins TRBV4-1 to TRBJ2-7; a weak D match, TRBD2 (7 bases). V shed 0 bases and J shed 9 bases, with 18 bases lying between them. The CDR3 has 15 amino acids. Per germline, CDR1 MGHRA and CDR2 YSYEKL. The CDR3 spells CASSQEDRYSSGQYF. CDR3 sequence (DNA): TGCGCCAGCAGCCAAGAAGACAGGTACTCTAGCGGGCAGTACTTC.

V usage is TRBV10-3 and J usage is TRBJ2-7; 8 nucleotides match TRBD1. Germline trimming cut 8 bases from V and 0 bases from J; bases unmatched to any gene: 15. In germline, CDR1 is ENHRY, CDR2 SYGVKD. This CDR3 contains 17 residues. Written as DNA, the CDR3 is TGTGCCATCCACCCCTCGGGGCGGACAGGGAGCTCCTACGAGCAGTACTTC. The encoded protein is CAIHPSGRTGSSYEQYF.

The genes are TRBV3-1 (or the pseudogene TRBV3-2) and TRBJ1-2; 7 bases line up with TRBD1. Per the germline V gene, CDR1 is LGHDT and CDR2 is YNNKEL (reference sequence). Losses at the gene ends were 1 base for V and 1 base for J; bases not matched to a gene: 3. The CDR3 loop spans 15 amino acids. In DNA form, the CDR3 reads TGTGCCAGCAGCCAAGGACAGGGAGGTAACTATGGCTACACCTTC. Protein: CASSQGQGGNYGYTF.

This clone was seen a single time. V usage is TRBV6-2 or TRBV6-3 and J usage is TRBJ2-7; the match to TRBD2 covers 11 bases. Germline V gene sequence: CDR1 MNHEY, CDR2 SVGEGT. There are 16 residues in the CDR3. Trimming cost V 4 bases and J 4 bases; bases outside gene matches: 9. The CDR3 is CASSFGTSGPMYEQYF. CDR3 sequence (DNA): TGTGCCAGCAGTTTTGGGACTAGCGGACCCATGTACGAGCAGTACTTC.

This rearrangement joins TRBV5-1 to TRBJ1-4, with 7 nucleotides matching TRBD1. This CDR3 is built from 15 residues. V gave up 2 bases and J gave up 2 bases; unmatched junction bases: 3. The V gene's germline CDR1 is SGHRS and CDR2 YFSETQ. The CDR3 region is CASSLKQGTNEKLFF. The CDR3 DNA is TGCGCCAGCAGCTTAAAACAGGGGACTAATGAAAAACTGTTTTTT.

CDR3 DNA sequence: TGTGCCTGGAGTCAAACTAGGGGGTTCCCTGGAAACACCATATATTTT. Its protein product is CAWSQTRGFPGNTIYF. The genes are TRBV30 and TRBJ1-3, with a weak D call TRBD1 (6 bases). The CDR3 consists of 16 residues. The V gene lost 2 bases and the J gene lost 2 bases, with 16 bases spanning the gap. Germline CDR1 GTSNPN, CDR2 SVGIG (reference sequence).

The rearrangement links TRBV6-2 or TRBV6-3 to TRBJ2-5; D perhaps matches TRBD2 (5 bases). The length of the CDR3 is 12 residues. V lost 2 bases and J 5 bases, leaving 6 bases between the germline ends. CDR1 is MNHEY and CDR2 is SVGEGT in the germline V gene. The CDR3 loop reads CASSYGEETQYF. CDR3 DNA sequence: TGTGCCAGCAGTTACGGGGAGGAGACCCAGTACTTC.

Written as DNA, the CDR3 is TGTGCCAGCTCACTGACTTACCGGGGGGCTATGGGCGGCACAGATACGCAGTATTTT. Encoded protein: CASSLTYRGAMGGTDTQYF. V is TRBV18 and J is TRBJ2-3; D possibly corresponds to TRBD2 (7 bases). Germline CDR1 is KGHSH and CDR2 is LQKENI. V dropped 4 bases and J dropped 1 base, with 24 bases sitting between them. The CDR3 is 19 amino acids.

CDR3 loop: CASSLGQGGTDTQYF. Here the CDR3 DNA reads TGTGCCAGCAGCTTAGGACAGGGGGGGACAGATACGCAGTATTTT. The chain joins TRBV7-9 to TRBJ2-3; TRBD1 agrees at 9 bases. The germline V gene encodes CDR1 SEHNR and CDR2 FQNEAQ (reference sequence). This CDR3 is built from 15 residues. V trimming: 1 base; J trimming: 3 bases; junction bases outside the gene matches: 2.

The CDR3 bases are TGTGCCAGCAGTGAAAGACAGCTTGGTGGCACTGAAGCTTTCTTT. Its translation: CASSERQLGGTEAFF. V and J are TRBV6-1 and TRBJ1-1, with D perhaps matching TRBD1 (5 bases). With 2 bases removed from V and 4 bases from J, the gap between germline ends came to 14 bases. This CDR3 spans 15 amino acids. Per the germline V gene, CDR1 is MNHNS and CDR2 is SASEGT.

This chain connects TRBV6-5 to TRBJ1-5; 8 bases align to TRBD1. This CDR3 has 15 amino acids. Germline assignment: CDR1 MNHEY and CDR2 SVGAGI. The junction had 10 bases not matched to a gene; V was cut back by 7 bases and J by 5 bases. The DNA of the CDR3 is TGTGCCAGCATCCCTCAGCAGGGGGCTTATCAGCCCCAGCATTTT. This codes for CASIPQQGAYQPQHF.

The chain employs TRBV29-1 and TRBJ1-3; D is undetermined. The CDR3 totals 11 residues. Trimming shortened V by 6 bases and J by 5 bases, and 8 bases separated the two germline ends. Germline loops: CDR1 SQVTM, CDR2 ANQGSEA. The CDR3 nucleotides read TGCAGCGTGGACTATCGAAACACCATATATTTT. Protein: CSVDYRNTIYF.

V usage is TRBV7-3 and J usage is TRBJ2-1; TRBD2 aligns across 10 bases. CDR1 and CDR2 (germline): SGHTA, FQGTGA. There are 17 residues in the CDR3. V lost 0 bases, J lost 8 bases, and 10 bases stayed unmatched. The CDR3 region has the DNA TGTGCCAGCAGCTTAACCTCCAGCGGGGGGGAGCCTTATGAGCAGTTCTTC. This gives the protein CASSLTSSGGEPYEQFF.

The chain couples TRBV7-2 to TRBJ1-5; 9 bases map to TRBD1. Germline CDR1 is SGHTA and CDR2 is FQGNSA. The CDR3 totals 16 residues. Unmatched junction bases numbered 10, after V lost 5 bases and J lost 5 bases. The CDR3 sequence: CASSPGDRTGDQPQHF. The CDR3 nucleotides read TGTGCCAGCAGCCCTGGTGATCGGACAGGGGATCAGCCCCAGCATTTT.

The CDR3 spells CASSAKGQETQYF. CDR3 in DNA: TGTGCCAGCAGTGCAAAGGGGCAAGAGACCCAGTACTTC. The V and J genes are TRBV2 and TRBJ2-5, with TRBD1 as a possible D gene (5 bases). The germline V and J ends were trimmed by 4 bases and 2 bases, with 8 bases remaining between them. Germline V gives CDR1 SNHLY, CDR2 FYNNEI. There are 13 residues in the CDR3. Combining the CDR3 with reference TRBV2 and TRBJ2-5 gives the whole variable domain EPEVTQTPSHQVTQMGQEVILRCVPISNHLYFYWYRQILGQKVEFLVSFYNNEISEKSEIFDDQFSVERPDGSNFTLKIRSTKLEDSAMYFCASSAKGQETQYFGPGTRLLVL.

The genes are TRBV6-2 or TRBV6-3 and TRBJ2-7; 8 bases line up with TRBD1. Germline V gives CDR1 MNHEY, CDR2 SVGEGT. The CDR3 contains 13 residues. Trimming took 5 bases from V and 2 from J; bases not matched to a gene: 2. CDR3 protein: CASSQQGAYEQYF. CDR3 nucleotides: TGTGCCAGCAGTCAACAGGGGGCCTACGAGCAGTACTTC.

The V call is TRBV11-3, the J call TRBJ2-2; no reliable D call. This CDR3 is built from 15 residues. CDR1 and CDR2 (germline): SGHNT, YENEEA. V lost 4 bases to trimming and J lost 5 bases, with 14 bases between them. In DNA, the CDR3 is TGTGCCAGCAGCTCCGCTCCCGGGTCTACCGGGGAGCTGTTTTTT. Protein: CASSSAPGSTGELFF.

This chain joins TRBV6-2 or TRBV6-3 and TRBJ1-6; 7 bases align to TRBD1. The germline CDR1 and CDR2 sequences are MNHEY and SVGEGT. The V and J ends lost 5 bases and 0 bases, in that order; junction bases with no gene match: 10. The CDR3 sequence is 18 residues long. The chain's CDR3 is CASSPDRDESSYNSPLHF. CDR3 DNA: TGTGCCAGCAGTCCAGACAGGGACGAAAGCTCCTATAATTCACCCCTCCACTTT.

For the CDR3, the DNA is TGCGCCAGCAGCTTGGCTCAGGGGGCTAACTATGGCTACACCTTC. Amino acids: CASSLAQGANYGYTF. The genes are TRBV5-1 and TRBJ1-2; 7 bases line up with TRBD1. Germline V gene sequence: CDR1 SGHRS, CDR2 YFSETQ. The CDR3 runs to 15 residues. The trim removed 0 bases at V and 0 bases at J, leaving 2 bases unmatched.

The rearrangement uses TRBV3-1 (or the pseudogene TRBV3-2) and TRBJ2-6, with 7 bases that match TRBD1. CDR3 length equals 15 residues. Germline V gene sequence: CDR1 LGHDT, CDR2 YNNKEL (reference sequence). V shed 1 base and J 9 bases; nucleotides not matched to a gene: 6. CDR3 region: CASSQGTGANNVLTF. For the CDR3, the DNA is TGTGCCAGCAGCCAAGGTACAGGGGCCAACAACGTCCTGACTTTC.

The chain employs TRBV4-1 and TRBJ2-7; possibly TRBD1 for D (5 bases). The V and J ends lost 0 bases and 6 bases respectively, with 15 bases between them. Germline V gene lookup returns CDR1 MGHRA and CDR2 YSYEKL. CDR3 length: 15 residues. The CDR3 DNA reads TGCGCCAGCAGCCAAGATGGGGCAGCACGCTCCGAGCAGTACTTC. Protein sequence: CASSQDGAARSEQYF.

The chain links TRBV7-9 to TRBJ1-1; D is unclear. The germline V gene encodes CDR1 SEHNR and CDR2 FQNEAQ (reference sequence). This CDR3 is built from 15 residues. V was cut by 5 bases and J by 6 bases, with 19 bases left in between. The CDR3 bases are TGTGCCAGCAGCGCAAGGAGCTGGAGGCTGGCTGAAGCTTTCTTT. Residues: CASSARSWRLAEAFF.

This clone turned up a few times. This chain joins TRBV29-1 and TRBJ1-1; unclear D gene. The V end lost 3 bases, the J end lost 4 bases, and 12 bases lay between the germline ends. Germline V gives CDR1 SQVTM, CDR2 ANQGSEA. The CDR3 runs 13 residues. CDR3: CSVDRGFSTEAFF. The CDR3 coding sequence is TGCAGCGTTGACCGCGGGTTCTCCACTGAAGCTTTCTTT.

The chain is built from TRBV10-3 and TRBJ1-2; tentative D call: TRBD1 (6 bases). This CDR3 spans 15 amino acids. CDR1 and CDR2 from the germline V gene are ENHRY and SYGVKD. V lost 6 bases to trimming and J lost 1 base, with 15 bases between them. The CDR3 is CAIRPPRGYNYGYTF. CDR3 sequence (DNA): TGTGCCATCAGGCCACCCAGGGGCTATAACTATGGCTACACCTTC.

The chain couples TRBV5-1 to TRBJ2-7, with D unresolved. This CDR3 region has 16 residues. Germline CDR1 is SGHRS and CDR2 is YFSETQ. V was clipped by 0 bases and J by 2 bases, with 15 bases between them. This chain's CDR3 is CASSLAIPSETYEQYF. As DNA, the CDR3 is TGCGCCAGCAGCTTGGCAATCCCCAGCGAGACCTACGAGCAGTACTTC.

The chain joins TRBV30 to TRBJ1-6; unclear D gene. This CDR3 spans 14 amino acids. V gave up 5 bases and J gave up 8 bases, with 16 bases separating them. Per the germline V gene, CDR1 is GTSNPN and CDR2 is SVGIG (reference sequence). The chain's CDR3 is CAWDKERGYSPLHF. CDR3 nucleotide sequence: TGTGCCTGGGACAAGGAAAGAGGGTATTCACCCCTCCACTTT.